A single sample is the source of the 16 T cell receptor beta chains below, sequenced in a study of T cells expressing NK-cell markers. TCRdb reworked the 5' RACE reads into one entry per CDR3 protein, no DNA. The ten top clones account for 3% to 4.5%, within a sample of hundreds of thousands of distinct CDR3 sequences. The sample consisted of blood T cells: a sorted CD56 or NKG2C T cell subset, CD4+ or CD8+ T cells, or bulk PBMC T cells (not recorded which). The receptors were sampled from a man aged 18 to 29 in good health.

This chain links TRBV13 with TRBJ2-1; TCRdb's D call, TRBD1, is unchecked because there is no DNA. Germline V gene sequence: CDR1 PRHDT, CDR2 FYEKMQ (reference sequence). This CDR3 has 17 amino acids. The CDR3 reads CASSLGLGTGVANEQFF.

V is TRBV20-1 and J is TRBJ2-1. The CDR3 runs 13 residues. Per germline, CDR1 DFQATT and CDR2 SNEGSKA (reference sequence). CDR3 sequence: CSAKKPAGDEQFF.

The V call is TRBV5-1, the J call TRBJ2-7; TCRdb names TRBD1, which stays unverified in the absence of DNA. The CDR3 is made up of 18 amino acids. Germline values: CDR1 SGHRS, CDR2 YFSETQ. CDR3 in amino acids: CASSAGTLWTSDSYEQYF.

This rearrangement joins TRBV12-3 or TRBV12-4 to TRBJ2-3; the TCRdb D gene call, TRBD1, has no DNA to confirm it. The CDR3 is 15 amino acids. This CDR3 is CASSLMGQSTDTQYF.

CDR3 protein: CASSLGGAEETQYF. V usage is TRBV5-1 and J usage is TRBJ2-5; lacking DNA, the TRBD1 call made by TCRdb goes unchecked. The CDR3 covers 14 residues. Germline lookup yields CDR1 SGHRS and CDR2 YFSETQ. Using reference TRBV5-1 and TRBJ2-5 for the parts outside the CDR3, the full variable domain is KAGVTQTPRYLIKTRGQQVTLSCSPISGHRSVSWYQQTPGQGLQFLFEYFSETQRNKGNFPGRFSGRQFSNSRSEMNVSTLELGDSALYLCASSLGGAEETQYFGPGTRLLVL.

J is TRBJ2-7 and V is TRBV28. The CDR3 has 12 amino acids. The germline gives CDR1 MDHEN, CDR2 SYDVKM. The CDR3 reads CASSSTTSEEYF.

The rearrangement links TRBV30 to TRBJ2-1. The germline V gene has CDR1 GTSNPN and CDR2 SVGIG (reference sequence). The CDR3 sequence is 11 residues long. Here the CDR3 reads CAWTKEYEQFF.

The V and J genes are TRBV10-3 and TRBJ2-1; TCRdb calls TRBD2, which cannot be checked without DNA. Germline V CDR1 and CDR2: ENHRY, SYGVKD. The CDR3 length is 16 residues. The CDR3 is CAISAGSHTPTNEQFF.

The chain combines TRBV7-2 with TRBJ1-1; the D call of TRBD1 rests on TCRdb alone, since no DNA is present to check it. Germline assignment: CDR1 SGHTA and CDR2 FQGNSA. The CDR3 loop spans 17 amino acids. The CDR3 spells CASRYRLGVNMNTEAFF. The full variable domain, its missing parts supplied by reference TRBV7-2 and TRBJ1-1, is GAGVSQSPSNKVTEKGKDVELRCDPISGHTALYWYRQSLGQGLEFLIYFQGNSAPDKSGLPSDRFSAERTGGSVSTLTIQRTQQEDSAVYLCASRYRLGVNMNTEAFFGQGTRLTVV.

The chain has TRBV10-3 and TRBJ1-1. The CDR3 has 13 amino acids. Germline V gene lookup returns CDR1 ENHRY and CDR2 SYGVKD. CDR3 in amino acids: CAMGGPQSTEAFF.

The chain couples TRBV9 to TRBJ2-5; TCRdb picks TRBD1, but there is no DNA to check that call. Germline CDR1 reads SGDLS; CDR2 reads YYNGEE. The CDR3 extends over 16 amino acids. The CDR3 sequence is CASSVGQGQGKETQYF. Variable domain in full (rest from reference TRBV9 and TRBJ2-5): DSGVTQTPKHLITATGQRVTLRCSPRSGDLSVYWYQQSLDQGLQFLIQYYNGEERAKGNILERFSAQQFPDLHSELNLSSLELGDSALYFCASSVGQGQGKETQYFGPGTRLLVL.

The rearrangement joins TRBV5-1 to TRBJ2-3; TCRdb names TRBD2, which stays unverified in the absence of DNA. This CDR3 has 15 amino acids. The germline gives CDR1 SGHRS, CDR2 YFSETQ. The CDR3 sequence is CASGTSGSTTDTQYF.

The chain has TRBV7-2 and TRBJ2-1; TCRdb outputs TRBD2, but without DNA this stays unchecked. The CDR3 length is 13 residues. Per the germline V gene, CDR1 is SGHTA and CDR2 is FQGNSA. This chain's CDR3 is CASSLLSRAEQFF.

The V and J genes are TRBV7-8 and TRBJ1-1; TCRdb's D gene call, TRBD1, goes unchecked for lack of DNA. CDR3 length: 16 amino acids. Per germline, CDR1 SGHVS and CDR2 FQNEAQ. CDR3 sequence: CASKRTGGVEYTEAFF.

The CDR3: CASRTGRVSGRGYNEQFF. The chain has TRBV11-1 and TRBJ2-1; no DNA is available, so the TRBD2 call from TCRdb remains unchecked. The length of the CDR3 is 18 residues. Germline CDR1 and CDR2: SGHAT and FQDESV (reference sequence).

The chain couples TRBV10-3 to TRBJ2-1; TCRdb indicates TRBD1, and absent DNA this call remains unverified. Germline V lookup: CDR1 ENHRY, CDR2 SYGVKD. CDR3 length: 16 residues. CDR3 region: CAISGHRDHPRNEQFF.